A single sample gave rise to the 28 T cell receptor beta chains below, sequenced in a study of Graves' ophthalmopathy and Graves' hyperthyroidism. From RNA, the CDR3 regions of TCR beta chains were amplified and sequenced. First-round RT-PCR relied on HTBI primers, and a second-round multiplex PCR came next. TCRdb re-called the multiplex PCR reads with MiXCR, one entry per CDR3 protein. The data hold about 1.2 million distinct CDR3 sequences, with about two fifths observed a single time. Material: peripheral blood or thyroid tissue (not recorded which). The source is an adult man with Graves' hyperthyroidism.

The gene calls are TRBV20-1 and TRBJ1-5; unclear D gene. The CDR3 is made up of 13 amino acids. Per the germline V gene, CDR1 is DFQATT and CDR2 is SNEGSKA (reference sequence). V lost 4 bases to trimming and J lost 3 bases, with 10 bases between them. The CDR3 DNA sequence: TGCAGTGCTACCTGGAGGTACAATCAGCCCCAGCATTTT. It yields the protein CSATWRYNQPQHF.

V usage is TRBV20-1 and J usage is TRBJ2-7; 7 nucleotides agree with TRBD2. The length of the CDR3 is 16 residues. V shed 4 bases and J 2 bases; nucleotides not matched to a gene: 14. Germline V CDR1 and CDR2: DFQATT, SNEGSKA (reference sequence). The CDR3 here is CSAKPSGGFMAYEQYF. The CDR3 region has the DNA TGCAGTGCTAAACCCTCCGGGGGGTTTATGGCCTACGAGCAGTACTTC.

This clonotype was seen repeatedly, ten times or more. This chain connects TRBV29-1 to TRBJ2-5; D not certain. This CDR3 is built from 14 residues. V shed 0 bases and J shed 5 bases, with 13 bases lying between them. From germline, CDR1 is SQVTM and CDR2 ANQGSEA. In DNA form, the CDR3 reads TGCAGCGTTGAAGAAGAAAGGGAAGGGGAGACCCAGTACTTC. Protein: CSVEEEREGETQYF.

This clonotype occurred a few times. The chain joins TRBV29-1 to TRBJ2-5, with D maybe TRBD2 (6 bases). CDR1 and CDR2 (germline): SQVTM, ANQGSEA. V shed 7 bases and J shed 1 base, with 13 bases lying between them. This CDR3 is built from 13 residues. The DNA for the CDR3 is TGCAGCGCGCGTGCGGGACTCCAAGAGACCCAGTACTTC. Translating gives CSARAGLQETQYF.

This clonotype occurred a few times. This chain joins TRBV3-1 and TRBJ1-2; 8 bases match TRBD1. Germline V gives CDR1 LGHDT, CDR2 YNNKEL (reference sequence). The J segment lost 1 base and the V segment lost 2 bases, leaving 9 bases of the junction unmatched. The CDR3 is 17 amino acids. The CDR3 sequence is CASSQPGSGGNNYGYTF. The CDR3 DNA reads TGTGCCAGCAGCCAACCCGGATCAGGGGGCAATAACTATGGCTACACCTTC.

This clonotype was seen a few times. CDR3 amino acids: CSARAHLDTQYF. The CDR3 nucleotides are TGCAGTGCTAGGGCTCACTTGGATACGCAGTATTTT. The chain links TRBV20-1 to TRBJ2-3; D is unresolved. V lost 3 bases and J 6 bases, leaving 10 bases between the germline ends. The CDR3 is 12 residues long. Germline CDR1 DFQATT, CDR2 SNEGSKA (reference sequence).

The rearrangement uses TRBV24-1 and TRBJ1-5, with D possibly being TRBD1 (5 bases). V was shortened by 6 bases and J by 2 bases, with 10 bases between the two germline ends. From germline, CDR1 is KGHDR and CDR2 SFDVKD. The CDR3 spans 14 residues. CDR3 in amino acids: CATSRGPGNQPQHF. CDR3 coding DNA: TGTGCCACCAGTCGGGGACCGGGCAATCAGCCCCAGCATTTT.

V is TRBV7-9 and J is TRBJ1-4, with 7 nucleotides matching TRBD1. After removal of 7 bases from V and 5 bases from J, the junction contained 7 bases not matched to a gene. Per the germline V gene, CDR1 is SEHNR and CDR2 is FQNEAQ (reference sequence). This CDR3 has 14 amino acids. The CDR3 nucleotides read TGTGCCAGCAATCGCGGGACAGAGAATGAAAAACTGTTTTTT. Residues: CASNRGTENEKLFF.

In the case of this clonotype: Sequence at one end of the junction differs from germline and may be a read error. CDR3 protein: CAIGSGAGWPTEAFF. The CDR3 region has the DNA TGTGCCATCGGCTCCGGGGCAGGGTGGCCCACTGAAGCTTTCTTC. J is TRBJ1-1 and V is TRBV10-3; D may be TRBD1 (5 bases). The CDR3 extends over 15 amino acids. CDR1 ENHRY and CDR2 SYGVKD come from the germline V gene.

This clonotype was seen a handful of times. This chain uses TRBV9 with TRBJ2-7; D tentatively fits TRBD1 or TRBD2 (5 bases each). The CDR3 has 15 amino acids. The V gene lost 0 bases and the J gene lost 6 bases, with 16 bases spanning the gap. Germline CDR1 SGDLS, CDR2 YYNGEE. In DNA, the CDR3 is TGTGCCAGCAGCGTAGTTGGGGATCCCGGGGCCGAGCAGTACTTC. Protein: CASSVVGDPGAEQYF.

The chain links TRBV10-2 to TRBJ2-7; D is ambiguous. V was cut by 6 bases and J by 0 bases, with 15 bases left in between. The germline CDR1 and CDR2 sequences are WSHSY and SAAADI. This CDR3 has 15 amino acids. Written as DNA, the CDR3 is TGCGCCAGCAGCGGAGCCGGTCGGAGCTCCTACGAGCAGTACTTC. Translation gives CASSGAGRSSYEQYF.

This clonotype occurred many times. This rearrangement joins TRBV2 to TRBJ1-5, with D possibly TRBD1 on 5 matching bases. V was pared by 7 bases and J by 0 bases, with 16 bases between. There are 16 residues in the CDR3. The germline V gene encodes CDR1 SNHLY and CDR2 FYNNEI. CDR3 sequence reads: CASTADRRGSNQPQHF. In DNA, the CDR3 is TGTGCCAGCACTGCAGACCGGAGGGGTAGCAATCAGCCCCAGCATTTT.

About this clonotype itself: The junction differs from germline at one of its ends, possibly a read error. The J gene is TRBJ2-6, the V gene TRBV7-2; either TRBD1 or TRBD2 may supply D (5 bases each). Germline CDR1 is SGHTA and CDR2 is FQGNSA. This CDR3 has 18 amino acids. The CDR3 region is CASGNYTGSTGGANFLTF. The DNA for the CDR3 is TGTGCCAGCGGAAACTATACGGGGAGTACAGGTGGGGCCAACTTCCTGACTTTC.

This clonotype was counted a single time. The chain carries TRBV7-3 and TRBJ2-6; 7 bases are a match to TRBD1. V gave up 10 bases and J gave up 0 bases; unmatched junction bases: 6. Germline values: CDR1 SGHTA, CDR2 FQGTGA. The CDR3 runs 15 residues. CDR3 protein: CATGGATSGANVLTF. CDR3 DNA: TGTGCCACAGGGGGAGCAACCTCTGGGGCCAACGTCCTGACTTTC.

This chain links TRBV18 with TRBJ2-5; 9 nucleotides line up with TRBD2. The V gene end was trimmed by 7 bases and the J gene end by 2 bases; junction bases not matched to a gene: 11. Germline V gene lookup returns CDR1 KGHSH and CDR2 LQKENI. There are 16 residues in the CDR3. The CDR3 loop reads CASWGNSGSRQETQYF. Here the CDR3 DNA reads TGTGCCAGCTGGGGGAATAGCGGGAGTCGGCAAGAGACCCAGTACTTC.

The chain joins TRBV7-2 to TRBJ2-7; D remains unclear. Germline values: CDR1 SGHTA, CDR2 FQGNSA. Trimming left V 4 bases short and J 0 bases short, with 28 bases between. The CDR3 runs to 20 residues. The CDR3 loop is CASSSTHLLRTAASSYEQYF. The CDR3, as DNA: TGTGCCAGCAGCTCTACCCATCTCCTAAGGACCGCGGCAAGCTCCTACGAGCAGTACTTC.

This clonotype was counted ten times or more. This chain uses TRBV7-2 with TRBJ2-5; no firm D call. The CDR3 is 13 residues long. Germline CDR1 is SGHTA and CDR2 is FQGNSA. V shed 4 bases and J shed 3 bases, with 9 bases lying between them. Here the CDR3 reads CASSSFTEETQYF. In DNA form, the CDR3 reads TGTGCCAGCAGCTCCTTCACCGAAGAGACCCAGTACTTC.

Ten or more counts support this clonotype. The chain has TRBV7-8 and TRBJ1-6; TRBD1 is a possible D gene (6 bases). CDR1 and CDR2 from the germline V gene are SGHVS and FQNEAQ. This CDR3 region has 14 residues. V lost 1 base and J lost 14, with 15 bases in between. This CDR3 reads CASSLGAGAASLHF. The CDR3 region has the DNA TGTGCCAGCAGCTTAGGTGCAGGGGCCGCATCCCTCCACTTT. The full variable domain, rest sourced from reference TRBV7-8 and TRBJ1-6, is GAGVSQSPRYKVAKRGQDVALRCDPISGHVSLFWYQQALGQGPEFLTYFQNEAQLDKSGLPSDRFFAERPEGSVSTLKIQRTQQEDSAVYLCASSLGAGAASLHFGNGTRLTVT.

This clonotype has just one count. V and J are TRBV7-9 and TRBJ1-1; weak D call: TRBD1 (5 bases). V was trimmed by 3 bases and J by 11 bases, leaving 16 bases between them. Germline V gene lookup returns CDR1 SEHNR and CDR2 FQNEAQ (reference sequence). The CDR3 covers 13 residues. CDR3 in DNA: TGTGCCAGCAGCTTTCCTTATGGGGGAGCGGCTTTCTTT. Residues: CASSFPYGGAAFF.

Details on this clonotype: A much larger clone differs by one base, so this may be a read error. This sequence joins TRBV2 and TRBJ1-2; D remains unclear. Germline V CDR1 and CDR2: SNHLY, FYNNEI. CDR3 length equals 12 residues. V gave up 4 bases and J gave up 7 bases, with 10 bases separating them. The CDR3 is CASSGAWGGYTF. The DNA for the CDR3 is TGTGCCAGCAGTGGAGCGTGGGGTGGCTACACCTTC. The whole variable domain, filled in from reference TRBV2 and TRBJ1-2, reads EPEVTQTPSHQVTQMGQEVILRCVPISNHLYFYWYRQILGQKVEFLVSFYNNEISEKSEIFDDQFSVERPDGSNFTLKIRSTKLEDSAMYFCASSGAWGGYTFGSGTRLTVV.

This clonotype was observed at least ten times. The rearrangement joins TRBV5-1 to TRBJ1-1; D remains unclear. V lost 2 bases and J lost 2, with 7 bases in between. Germline CDR1 and CDR2: SGHRS and YFSETQ. The CDR3 is 13 amino acids. The CDR3 nucleotides read TGCGCCAGCAGCTTTGTTAGCAACACTGAAGCTTTCTTT. It specifies CASSFVSNTEAFF.

The rearrangement links TRBV28 to TRBJ2-7, with D possibly matching TRBD1 (6 bases). The germline CDR1 and CDR2 sequences are MDHEN and SYDVKM. The CDR3 contains 15 residues. The V and J ends lost 8 bases and 2 bases respectively, with 19 bases between them. This CDR3 reads CASRIARTETYEQYF. The CDR3, as DNA: TGTGCCAGCCGGATCGCACGGACAGAGACCTACGAGCAGTACTTC.

The V and J genes are TRBV5-1 and TRBJ1-1, with D unclear. V shed 5 bases and J shed 5 bases, with 13 bases lying between them. The CDR3 is 13 amino acids. CDR1 and CDR2 (germline): SGHRS, YFSETQ. The DNA for the CDR3 is TGCGCCAGCAGGGGATATGAGGATACTGAAGCTTTCTTT. Its protein product is CASRGYEDTEAFF.

As to this clonotype: Compared with germline, one end of the junction differs, possibly owing to a read error. The chain links TRBV7-9 to TRBJ1-5, with 7 bases lining up with TRBD1. The CDR3 contains 13 residues. Per germline, CDR1 SEHNR and CDR2 FQNEAQ (reference sequence). The chain's CDR3 is CASSRGWGQPRHF. The CDR3 region has the DNA TGTGCCAGCAGCCGAGGATGGGGACAGCCCCGGCATTTT.

This clonotype was counted ten times or more. The V call is TRBV19, the J call TRBJ1-6; no reliable D call. The CDR3 extends over 14 amino acids. V lost 5 bases to trimming and J lost 9 bases, with 14 bases between them. CDR1 and CDR2 from the germline V gene are LNHDA and SQIVND (reference sequence). CDR3 in amino acids: CASSPGILGSPLHF. The DNA for the CDR3 is TGTGCCAGTAGTCCCGGAATACTCGGTTCACCCCTCCACTTT.

The chain employs TRBV7-2 and TRBJ2-5, with D tentatively TRBD2 (7 bases). The length of the CDR3 is 18 residues. V lost 5 bases, J lost 3 bases, and 25 bases lay in between. In germline, CDR1 is SGHTA, CDR2 FQGNSA. CDR3 residues: CASSPDLTRGRAEETQYF. The CDR3 DNA sequence: TGTGCCAGCAGCCCCGATTTGACTAGGGGGAGGGCGGAAGAGACCCAGTACTTC.

The table lists this clonotype with many counts. This rearrangement joins TRBV29-1 to TRBJ2-7; 7 bases line up with TRBD2. The CDR3 length is 12 residues. The ends lost 6 bases at V and 4 bases at J; junction bases unmatched: 6. Per germline, CDR1 SQVTM and CDR2 ANQGSEA. The CDR3 protein is CSVSGTNYEQYF. As DNA, the CDR3 is TGCAGCGTGTCCGGGACTAATTACGAGCAGTACTTC.

The chain recombines TRBV24-1 with TRBJ1-2; 9 bases are a match to TRBD1. The CDR3 totals 17 residues. Looked up from germline, CDR1 is KGHDR and CDR2 is SFDVKD. J was trimmed by 2 bases and V by 5 bases; bases with no gene match: 11. The CDR3 bases are TGTGCCACCAGTGGTGTACAGGGGGCAATGAGGAACTATGGCTACACCTTC. Protein product: CATSGVQGAMRNYGYTF.